Listed below are T cell receptor beta chains from one sample, sequenced in a study of cytomegalovirus exposure and HLA in healthy donors. The data were produced by immunoSEQ multiplex PCR, yet TCRdb's version contains in-frame clones alone and is incomplete. The sample carries about 120,000 clones, 80% to 90% recorded once. The sequencing sample was made of PBMCs. The receptors were gathered from a woman aged 40 to 55 in good health and CMV-seropositive. The CDR3 runs from the conserved cysteine through the conserved F or W. Fields, in order: clone size, V gene, CDR3 protein. Clone size, where shown, is once, few, many, or a class for clones that have expanded.

>once|TRBV7-2
CASSVRGGRAEGTDTQYF
>.|TRBV7-2
CASSKTSGLVKGTDTQYF
>.|TRBV7-2
CASSPYLDRDYGYTF
>.|TRBV15
CATSREPPGQGASNEQFF
>.|TRBV29-1
CSVGISGDMNTEAFF
>.|TRBV6-6
CASSSRTGGYGYTF
>.|TRBV30
CAWAGMGSRTDTKYF
>once|TRBV5-4
CASSLGGGSTDTQYF
>.|TRBV27
CASSFEGSNSPLHF
>.|TRBV5-1
CASSLSAGANEQFF
>.|TRBV6-5
CATRDREAFF
>.|TRBV9
CASSGLAGVETQYF